Each of the 27 T cell receptor beta chains below was sequenced from the same sample in a study of IL-17A CD8 T cells in psoriatic arthritis synovium. After about 1.6 hours of PMA and ionomycin stimulation, cells were labeled by IL-17A and IFNgamma secretion assays. The synovial fluid came from psoriatic arthritis joints with active inflammation. Using immunoSEQ multiplex PCR, the repertoire was profiled, and TCRdb retains in-frame clones only, with some absent. In the table there are around 2,000 clones, about 72% of which are singletons. Material for sequencing was IFN-gamma+ CD8+ T cells from synovial fluid. Subset noted: IL-17A-IFNgamma+ memory CD8+ (Tc1) cells. These receptors were collected from a human donor with psoriatic arthritis.

The chain has TRBV27 and TRBJ1-5; D remains ambiguous. Germline CDR1 MNHEY, CDR2 SMNVEV (reference sequence). V lost 2 bases, J lost 2 bases, and 13 bases lay in between. This CDR3 is built from 16 residues. CDR3 DNA sequence: TGTGCCAGCAGTTTAAACGGGGAGTGGGGCAATCAGCCCCAGCATTTT. This translates into CASSLNGEWGNQPQHF.

This clone was counted a single time. V is TRBV4-1 and J is TRBJ1-3, with D unresolved. The V end lost 4 bases, the J end lost 3 bases, and 7 bases lay between the germline ends. There are 13 residues in the CDR3. In germline, CDR1 is MGHRA, CDR2 YSYEKL. CDR3: CASSPLNGNTIYF. DNA of the CDR3: TGCGCCAGCAGCCCCCTGAATGGAAACACCATATATTTT.

The chain uses TRBV27 and TRBJ1-2, with D maybe TRBD1 (5 bases). This CDR3 spans 18 amino acids. Trimming shortened V by 1 base and J by 8 bases, and 26 bases separated the two germline ends. CDR1 MNHEY and CDR2 SMNVEV come from the germline V gene (reference sequence). CDR3 sequence (DNA): TGTGCCAGCAGTTTATATTGGGACGGTGGTGGGGGTTTGGGAGGCTACACCTTC. This translates into CASSLYWDGGGGLGGYTF.

The V gene is TRBV15, the J gene TRBJ2-7, with 10 nucleotides matching TRBD1. There are 15 residues in the CDR3. J lost 5 bases, V lost 1 base, and 5 bases had no gene match. Germline values: CDR1 LNHNV, CDR2 YYDKDF (reference sequence). The CDR3 DNA follows: TGTGCCACCAGCAGAGGGGACAGGGGTGCCGACGAGCAGTACTTC. Translated, it gives CATSRGDRGADEQYF.

This chain joins TRBV5-5 and TRBJ1-2; no clear D gene. CDR1 and CDR2 from the germline V gene are SGHKS and YYEKEE (reference sequence). The CDR3 totals 12 residues. Trimming pared 2 bases from V and 3 bases from J, leaving 5 bases between. The CDR3 bases are TGTGCCAGCAGCTTATGGGACTATGGCTACACCTTC. Translating it yields CASSLWDYGYTF. Looking up the rest from reference TRBV5-5 and TRBJ1-2 gives the full variable domain: DAGVTQSPTHLIKTRGQQVTLRCSPISGHKSVSWYQQVLGQGPQFIFQYYEKEERGRGNFPDRFSARQFPNYSSELNVNALLLGDSALYLCASSLWDYGYTFGSGTRLTVV.

The rearrangement uses TRBV14 and TRBJ2-2; possible D gene TRBD2, 5 bases. Germline-derived CDR1 and CDR2 are SGHDN and FVKESK. V was cut by 4 bases and J by 7 bases, with 10 bases left in between. The CDR3 is 13 amino acids. CDR3 sequence reads: CASSLPGSGELFF. CDR3 nucleotides: TGTGCCAGCAGCCTACCTGGGAGCGGGGAGCTGTTTTTT.

The V and J genes are TRBV6-5 and TRBJ2-1, with 8 positions matching TRBD1. The CDR3 extends over 13 amino acids. Germline lookup yields CDR1 MNHEY and CDR2 SVGAGI. Trimming took 8 bases from V and 8 from J; bases not matched to a gene: 8. CDR3 sequence: CASLRTGSDEQFF. CDR3 in DNA: TGTGCCAGCCTCAGGACAGGGTCGGATGAGCAGTTCTTC.

The chain couples TRBV7-3 to TRBJ2-2, with D possibly being TRBD1 or TRBD2 (5 bases each). Trimming stripped 4 bases from V and 3 bases from J, with 21 bases between. This CDR3 is built from 18 residues. Germline-derived CDR1 and CDR2 are SGHTA and FQGTGA. In nucleotides, the CDR3 is TGTGCCAGCAGCTCGCACGCCGGGGCCCGAAGGTACACCGGGGAGCTGTTTTTT. Translating it yields CASSSHAGARRYTGELFF.

The CDR3 is CASSLVGGRGNTIYF. The CDR3, as DNA: TGTGCCAGCAGTCTCGTGGGAGGGAGGGGAAACACCATATATTTT. The chain couples TRBV27 to TRBJ1-3; D uncertain. CDR1 and CDR2 from the germline V gene are MNHEY and SMNVEV (reference sequence). This CDR3 has 15 amino acids. Trimming removed 5 bases from V and 4 bases from J, with 15 bases in between.

The chain employs TRBV19 and TRBJ2-5, with D perhaps TRBD2 (5 bases). The ends were cut back, 6 bases at V and 3 bases at J, with 8 bases in the middle. The CDR3 sequence is 12 residues long. The germline V gene encodes CDR1 LNHDA and CDR2 SQIVND (reference sequence). The CDR3 region has the DNA TGTGCCAGTAGACACGGGAAAGAGACCCAGTACTTC. The encoded protein is CASRHGKETQYF.

V is TRBV7-9 and J is TRBJ2-5; D might be TRBD2 (5 bases). V lost 5 bases, J lost 3 bases, and 19 bases lay in between. CDR1 is SEHNR and CDR2 is FQNEAQ in the germline V gene (reference sequence). This CDR3 has 16 residues. Here the CDR3 reads CASSARLEGPKETQYF. The CDR3 DNA reads as TGTGCCAGCAGCGCCCGATTAGAGGGCCCCAAAGAGACCCAGTACTTC.

This clone was seen only a few times. The chain recombines TRBV7-9 with TRBJ1-1, with D hard to call. Between the trimmed V and J ends, which lost 6 bases and 2 bases, there was a span of 10 bases. This CDR3 comprises 13 residues. Germline values: CDR1 SEHNR, CDR2 FQNEAQ (reference sequence). CDR3 loop: CASRFSLNTEAFF. The DNA for the CDR3 is TGTGCCAGCAGGTTCTCCCTAAACACTGAAGCTTTCTTT.

This chain uses TRBV2 with TRBJ2-5; D uncertain. V was shortened by 9 bases and J by 1 base, with 18 bases between the two germline ends. The CDR3 loop spans 15 amino acids. Germline values: CDR1 SNHLY, CDR2 FYNNEI. CDR3 nucleotide sequence: TGTGCCAGGTCAGCCGGGCCGCCCATCCAAGAGACCCAGTACTTC. Encoded protein: CARSAGPPIQETQYF.

In nucleotides, the CDR3 is TGTGCCATCAGTGAGTCTCAGGCCACGAGGGGCGGCTGGGATGAGCAGTTCTTC. Protein product: CAISESQATRGGWDEQFF. The chain employs TRBV10-3 and TRBJ2-1, with D perhaps being TRBD1 or TRBD2 (5 bases each). From germline, CDR1 is ENHRY and CDR2 SYGVKD. Trimming stripped 0 bases from V and 8 bases from J, with 23 bases between. CDR3 length: 18 residues.

The V call is TRBV12-5, the J call TRBJ1-1; D is unclear. The germline V gene encodes CDR1 LGHNT and CDR2 FRNRAP. The CDR3 extends over 16 amino acids. Between the trimmed V and J ends, which lost 7 bases and 0 bases, there was a span of 18 bases. CDR3 bases: TGTGCTAGTGTTGCGGCTGGCCTGGGCGTGAACACTGAAGCTTTCTTT. Encoded protein: CASVAAGLGVNTEAFF.

This chain joins TRBV6-5 and TRBJ2-5; perhaps TRBD2 as D (7 bases). Trimming cost V 0 bases and J 7 bases, with 9 bases left between them. CDR1 and CDR2 (germline): MNHEY, SVGAGI. This CDR3 spans 13 amino acids. The CDR3 sequence is CASSYSGGGTQYF. In DNA form, the CDR3 reads TGTGCCAGCAGTTACTCGGGAGGGGGGACCCAGTACTTC.

The rearrangement uses TRBV6-5 and TRBJ1-6; no clear D. CDR3 length: 15 amino acids. Trimming took 2 bases from V and 0 from J, leaving 5 bases between them. CDR1 and CDR2 (germline): MNHEY, SVGAGI. DNA of the CDR3: TGTGCCAGCAGTTACCACAGCTCCTATAATTCACCCCTCCACTTT. This sequence encodes CASSYHSSYNSPLHF.

This sequence joins TRBV4-1 and TRBJ2-7; D gene uncertain. Trimming took off 1 base at V and 6 bases at J, with 10 bases between the two ends. The CDR3 totals 13 residues. The germline gives CDR1 MGHRA, CDR2 YSYEKL. CDR3 loop: CASSQVPGGEQYF. As DNA, the CDR3 is TGCGCCAGCAGCCAAGTACCTGGTGGCGAGCAGTACTTC.

This clone was counted a few times. The V and J genes are TRBV4-1 and TRBJ2-7; D could derive from TRBD1 or TRBD2 (5 bases each). With 4 bases removed from V and 3 bases from J, the gap between germline ends came to 19 bases. Per germline, CDR1 MGHRA and CDR2 YSYEKL. The CDR3 length is 16 residues. The DNA for the CDR3 is TGCGCCAGCAGCCCCCTCCCCGGGACCCACGGCTACGAGCAGTACTTC. Translated: CASSPLPGTHGYEQYF.

The rearrangement links TRBV9 to TRBJ2-3; 9 bases match TRBD2. V trimming: 0 bases; J trimming: 1 base; junction bases outside the gene matches: 0. The CDR3 length is 15 residues. Germline V gives CDR1 SGDLS, CDR2 YYNGEE. The CDR3 loop is CASSVASGGTDTQYF. CDR3 DNA sequence: TGTGCCAGCAGCGTAGCTAGCGGGGGCACAGATACGCAGTATTTT.

The chain couples TRBV11-3 to TRBJ2-3; 7 positions agree with TRBD1. CDR1 and CDR2 from the germline V gene are SGHNT and YENEEA. The CDR3 has 15 residues. V was pared by 5 bases and J by 4 bases, with 9 bases of the junction left unmatched. CDR3 DNA: TGTGCCAGCAGCGGGCGCTTCAGGGGGTCAGATACGCAGTATTTT. It specifies CASSGRFRGSDTQYF.

This clone was observed once. The CDR3 region has the DNA TGTGCCAGTACGGCGGGGGGCGTCAATGAGCAGTTCTTC. Protein sequence: CASTAGGVNEQFF. This sequence joins TRBV19 and TRBJ2-1; 8 bases are a match to TRBD2. The V and J ends lost 7 bases and 6 bases, in that order; junction bases with no gene match: 5. The V gene's germline CDR1 is LNHDA and CDR2 SQIVND (reference sequence). The CDR3 runs to 13 residues.

Points on this clone: Germline is not matched at one junction end, which may reflect a read error. The rearrangement joins TRBV7-7 to TRBJ2-1, with TRBD1 matching 9 bases. CDR1 and CDR2 (germline): SSHAT, FNYEAQ (reference sequence). The CDR3 runs to 16 residues. The DNA for the CDR3 is TGTGCTAGCAGCCGGGGGCCGGGACAGGGAGATAATGAGCAGTTCTTC. It encodes CASSRGPGQGDNEQFF.

This clone was seen a handful of times. A read error may produce the germline difference seen at one junction end. The chain couples TRBV23-1 to TRBJ1-1; no clear D. TRBV23-1 is an ORF; its function is uncertain. The CDR3 runs to 14 residues. CDR3: CASSQSSCQCPRNF. CDR3 nucleotides: TGCGCCAGCAGTCAATCGAGCTGCCAGTGTCCGAGAAACTTT.

CDR3 sequence (DNA): TGTGCCAGTAGTATAGGGGGGGGGCCTCGAGAGACCCAGTACTTC. Translation: CASSIGGGPRETQYF. The gene calls are TRBV19 and TRBJ2-5; D may be TRBD2 (7 bases). The CDR3 runs 15 residues. Per germline, CDR1 LNHDA and CDR2 SQIVND (reference sequence). V lost 1 base and J lost 4, with 13 bases in between.

The table lists this clone with a few counts. The gene calls are TRBV11-1 and TRBJ1-3, with D maybe TRBD1 (6 bases). Germline-derived CDR1 and CDR2 are SGHAT and FQDESV (reference sequence). This CDR3 spans 17 amino acids. The germline V and J ends were trimmed by 4 bases and 0 bases, with 16 bases remaining between them. The CDR3 DNA reads TGTGCCAGCAGCTCCTACGAGGGGGACCCCTCTGGAAACACCATATATTTT. Translation gives CASSSYEGDPSGNTIYF.

This clone was counted once. CDR3 sequence: CASSEGDRGNYGYTF. The DNA for the CDR3 is TGTGCCAGCAGCGAGGGGGACAGGGGAAACTATGGCTACACCTTC. The chain combines TRBV13 with TRBJ1-2, with 10 bases identical to TRBD1. There are 15 residues in the CDR3. Germline V gene data show CDR1 as PRHDT and CDR2 as FYEKMQ (reference sequence). V dropped 5 bases and J dropped 2; count of bases not matched to a gene: 5.